The 32 T cell receptor beta chains reported below all come from one sample, sequenced in a study of blood T cell repertoires in COVID-19 (dated by TCRdb to the early 2020s). The library was generated by the immunoSEQ multiplex PCR assay. TCRdb holds this immuneACCESS table with in-frame rearrangements only. Some clones are missing; in checked studies, unresolved V genes explain under half, and the rest has no known cause. The sample table records 380,000 or so clones; roughly 86% of these occur just once. Over 2% of the sample goes to the ten largest clones. The source material was PBMCs or T cells enriched from blood (not recorded which). The receptors stem from a woman aged 40 to 50 with acute COVID-19.

The rearrangement links TRBV5-5 to TRBJ2-2; 11 nucleotides match TRBD1. This CDR3 spans 16 amino acids. The V segment lost 3 bases and the J segment 2 bases; nucleotides outside the gene matches: 3. Per the germline V gene, CDR1 is SGHKS and CDR2 is YYEKEE (reference sequence). CDR3 in amino acids: CASSYGQGANTGELFF. In DNA, the CDR3 is TGTGCCAGCAGCTACGGACAGGGGGCTAACACCGGGGAGCTGTTTTTT. The full variable domain, its missing parts supplied by reference TRBV5-5 and TRBJ2-2, is DAGVTQSPTHLIKTRGQQVTLRCSPISGHKSVSWYQQVLGQGPQFIFQYYEKEERGRGNFPDRFSARQFPNYSSELNVNALLLGDSALYLCASSYGQGANTGELFFGEGSRLTVL.

This clone was detected once. The genes are TRBV6-5 and TRBJ1-5; maybe TRBD1 (5 bases). CDR3 size: 13 residues. The ends were cut back, 4 bases at V and 4 bases at J, with 8 bases in the middle. CDR1 MNHEY and CDR2 SVGAGI come from the germline V gene. CDR3 loop: CASSWQGNQPQHF. The CDR3 coding sequence is TGTGCCAGCAGTTGGCAGGGAAATCAGCCCCAGCATTTT.

The table lists this clone with a count of one. This rearrangement joins TRBV4-1 to TRBJ1-2, with D maybe TRBD1 (5 bases). Per the germline V gene, CDR1 is MGHRA and CDR2 is YSYEKL. CDR3 size: 16 residues. The V gene lost 2 bases and the J gene lost 4 bases, with 17 bases spanning the gap. The CDR3 is CASSQLGGDGVYGYTF. The CDR3 nucleotides read TGCGCCAGCAGCCAATTGGGGGGGGACGGAGTCTATGGCTACACCTTC.

This clone is a singleton in its sample. This chain connects TRBV14 to TRBJ1-4; possibly TRBD1 for D (5 bases). This CDR3 region has 16 residues. Germline V lookup: CDR1 SGHDN, CDR2 FVKESK. V was clipped by 1 base and J by 6 bases, with 15 bases between them. The CDR3 protein is CASSQGMGRWYEKLFF. The CDR3 DNA reads TGTGCCAGCAGCCAAGGAATGGGGCGGTGGTATGAAAAACTGTTTTTT. Based on the CDR3 plus reference TRBV14 and TRBJ1-4, the full variable domain is EAGVTQFPSHSVIEKGQTVTLRCDPISGHDNLYWYRRVMGKEIKFLLHFVKESKQDESGMPNNRFLAERTGGTYSTLKVQPAELEDSGVYFCASSQGMGRWYEKLFFGSGTQLSVL.

This chain links TRBV11-2 with TRBJ1-1; TRBD1 might be the D (6 bases). Trimming pared 5 bases from V and 6 bases from J, leaving 16 bases between. Germline CDR1 SGHAT, CDR2 FQNNGV. The CDR3 runs to 14 residues. The CDR3 spells CASSVTQGRAEAFF. CDR3 nucleotide sequence: TGTGCCAGCAGCGTTACACAGGGCAGGGCTGAAGCTTTCTTT.

CDR3 in amino acids: CASSWGDGNYEQYF. The CDR3 region has the DNA TGCGCCAGCAGCTGGGGGGACGGCAACTACGAGCAGTACTTC. The V and J genes are TRBV5-1 and TRBJ2-7, with D possibly being TRBD2 (6 bases). CDR1 and CDR2 from the germline V gene are SGHRS and YFSETQ. The CDR3 has 14 amino acids. The ends were cut back, 3 bases at V and 3 bases at J, with 13 bases in the middle.

This sequence joins TRBV6-5 and TRBJ1-2, with TRBD1 matching 7 bases. Unmatched junction bases numbered 9, after V lost 7 bases and J lost 4 bases. The CDR3 contains 14 residues. In germline, CDR1 is MNHEY, CDR2 SVGAGI. Here the CDR3 DNA reads TGTGCCAGCAATAAACGGGACAGATCCTATGGCTACACCTTC. This translates into CASNKRDRSYGYTF.

The table lists this clone with a count of one. J is TRBJ2-5 and V is TRBV5-1, with 11 positions matching TRBD1. The germline V gene encodes CDR1 SGHRS and CDR2 YFSETQ. The CDR3 spans 15 residues. V shed 4 bases, J shed 1 base, and the junction held 3 bases outside the gene matches. CDR3 coding DNA: TGCGCCAGCAGCCTAGGGACAGGGGGCCAAGAGACCCAGTACTTC. Translating gives CASSLGTGGQETQYF.

The chain carries TRBV5-6 and TRBJ1-2; D unresolved. The CDR3 runs 15 residues. V lost 2 bases to trimming and J lost 6 bases, with 17 bases between them. The V gene's germline CDR1 is SGHDT and CDR2 YYEEEE. The CDR3 DNA follows: TGTGCCAGCAGCTTTAGATCCGGGGTCATCGATGGCTACACCTTC. Residues: CASSFRSGVIDGYTF.

The CDR3 sequence: CASSYSGTYEQYF. Here the CDR3 DNA reads TGTGCCAGCAGTTACTCCGGGACCTACGAGCAGTACTTC. The chain uses TRBV6-5 and TRBJ2-7, with a possible D match to TRBD2 (5 bases). V was shortened by 0 bases and J by 2 bases, with 5 bases between the two germline ends. There are 13 residues in the CDR3. Germline assignment: CDR1 MNHEY and CDR2 SVGAGI.

The gene calls are TRBV20-1 and TRBJ1-2, with D tentatively TRBD1 (6 bases). This CDR3 comprises 11 residues. Germline-derived CDR1 and CDR2 are DFQATT and SNEGSKA (reference sequence). CDR3 region: CRPGHRYGYTF. For the CDR3, the DNA is TGCAGGCCGGGACACCGCTATGGCTACACCTTC.

V and J are TRBV4-1 and TRBJ2-4; tentatively, D is TRBD1 (6 bases). This CDR3 comprises 15 residues. Deletions cut 6 bases from V and 0 bases from J, with 12 bases between. Germline V gene sequence: CDR1 MGHRA, CDR2 YSYEKL. Here the CDR3 DNA reads TGCGCCAGCAGAAGGACAGCCTTAGCCAAAAACATTCAGTACTTC. It encodes CASRRTALAKNIQYF.

The V call is TRBV11-3, the J call TRBJ2-5; D unclear. There are 14 residues in the CDR3. CDR1 and CDR2 (germline): SGHNT, YENEEA. V gave up 0 bases and J gave up 5 bases, with 10 bases separating them. CDR3 sequence (DNA): TGTGCCAGCAGCTTAGATAGCAGTTCGGAGACCCAGTACTTC. It codes for CASSLDSSSETQYF.

The J gene is TRBJ2-5, the V gene TRBV12-3 or TRBV12-4; D may be TRBD1 (6 bases). The CDR3 is 12 residues long. The germline V and J ends were trimmed by 7 bases and 2 bases, with 8 bases remaining between them. CDR3 in amino acids: CASNRAQETQYF. CDR3 coding DNA: TGTGCCAGCAACAGGGCGCAAGAGACCCAGTACTTC.

The chain combines TRBV12-3 or TRBV12-4 with TRBJ2-3; weak D call: TRBD2 (5 bases). V lost 4 bases to trimming and J lost 6 bases, with 11 bases between them. The CDR3 runs 13 residues. The CDR3 coding sequence is TGTGCCAGCAGTTCTCTAGCTTCCGATACGCAGTATTTT. This encodes CASSSLASDTQYF.

The genes are TRBV11-3 and TRBJ2-2; perhaps TRBD2 as D (5 bases). Germline CDR1 is SGHNT and CDR2 is YENEEA. The CDR3 contains 13 residues. Trimming took off 3 bases at V and 9 bases at J, with 11 bases between the two ends. CDR3 amino acids: CASSFSRARELFF. Here the CDR3 DNA reads TGTGCCAGCAGCTTTTCGAGGGCGCGGGAGCTGTTTTTT.

Only one count was recorded for this clone. The chain joins TRBV30 to TRBJ1-2, with D hard to call. This CDR3 is built from 14 residues. The ends were cut back, 3 bases at V and 0 bases at J, with 11 bases in the middle. CDR1 and CDR2 from the germline V gene are GTSNPN and SVGIG (reference sequence). This CDR3 reads CAWRHSTSNYGYTF. In DNA form, the CDR3 reads TGTGCCTGGAGACACAGTACCTCTAACTATGGCTACACCTTC.

This clone has a single count. The rearrangement joins TRBV15 to TRBJ1-4; 8 bases are a match to TRBD1. Germline CDR1 is LNHNV and CDR2 is YYDKDF (reference sequence). The CDR3 runs 14 residues. J lost 6 bases, V lost 4 bases, and 4 bases had no gene match. CDR3 sequence (DNA): TGTGCCACCAGCAAAGACAGGGGTTATGAAAAACTGTTTTTT. This gives the protein CATSKDRGYEKLFF.

This chain uses TRBV14 with TRBJ1-1; D perhaps matches TRBD1 (6 bases). V was trimmed by 4 bases and J by 4 bases, leaving 13 bases between them. This CDR3 is 14 amino acids long. The germline CDR1 and CDR2 sequences are SGHDN and FVKESK. CDR3 sequence: CASSRRTAFTEAFF. The CDR3 DNA reads TGTGCCAGCAGCCGAAGGACAGCCTTCACTGAAGCTTTCTTT.

The genes are TRBV25-1 and TRBJ1-2; D call uncertain. Trimming pared 2 bases from V and 5 bases from J, leaving 9 bases between. CDR3 length: 13 amino acids. The V gene's germline CDR1 is MGHDK and CDR2 SYGVNS. DNA of the CDR3: TGTGCCAGCAGTGAAGCCACAATGTATGGCTACACCTTC. The encoded protein is CASSEATMYGYTF.

CDR3 bases: TGCGCCAGCAGCTTGGCAGGTCAGGGGAGATCCTATAATTCACCCCTCCACTTT. Translation: CASSLAGQGRSYNSPLHF. J is TRBJ1-6 and V is TRBV5-1, with D possibly being TRBD1 (6 bases). CDR3 size: 18 residues. The V and J ends lost 0 bases and 1 base respectively, with 14 bases between them. Germline V CDR1 and CDR2: SGHRS, YFSETQ.

This sequence joins TRBV12-1 and TRBJ1-1; the DNA was not used to check the table's D call, TRBD1. TRBV12-1 is labeled a pseudogene. The CDR3 has 16 amino acids. The CDR3 loop is CASSGRDRGQCTEAFF. The CDR3 DNA sequence: TGTGCCAGCAGCGGCCGGGACAGGGGGCAGTGCACTGAAGCTTTCTTT.

The chain couples TRBV9 to TRBJ2-2; weak D call: TRBD1 (5 bases). Trimming shortened V by 0 bases and J by 1 base, and 10 bases separated the two germline ends. This CDR3 spans 16 amino acids. Germline V gene sequence: CDR1 SGDLS, CDR2 YYNGEE. The CDR3 protein is CASSVEGLVNTGELFF. The DNA of the CDR3 is TGTGCCAGCAGCGTAGAGGGGTTGGTGAACACCGGGGAGCTGTTTTTT.

V gene TRBV19 combines with J gene TRBJ1-6, with 8 positions matching TRBD1. V lost 1 base and J lost 7; bases outside the gene matches: 9. The germline V gene has CDR1 LNHDA and CDR2 SQIVND (reference sequence). The CDR3 is 17 residues long. The CDR3 DNA reads as TGTGCCAGTAGTATAGTGGACAGACAGGGGATAAATTCACCCCTCCACTTT. Translating gives CASSIVDRQGINSPLHF.

The CDR3 coding sequence is TGTGCCATCAGTGACTCCCAAGGGGAAGAGACCCAGTACTTC. Amino acids: CAISDSQGEETQYF. V gene TRBV10-3 combines with J gene TRBJ2-5; weak D call: TRBD1 (5 bases). The germline CDR1 and CDR2 sequences are ENHRY and SYGVKD. Trimming pared 3 bases from V and 3 bases from J, leaving 11 bases between. The CDR3 loop spans 14 amino acids.

This clone was picked up one time. V gene TRBV5-4 combines with J gene TRBJ1-3, with D possibly matching TRBD1 (6 bases). Germline loops: CDR1 SGHNT, CDR2 YYREEE (reference sequence). There are 15 residues in the CDR3. The V and J ends lost 4 bases and 4 bases respectively, with 15 bases between them. The CDR3 protein is CASSSQQGGGNTIYF. The CDR3 DNA follows: TGTGCCAGCAGCAGCCAACAGGGAGGGGGAAACACCATATATTTT.

This clone was seen a few times. The chain couples TRBV10-3 to TRBJ1-4, with D possibly being TRBD1 (6 bases). CDR1 is ENHRY, CDR2 SYGVKD, per germline. The CDR3 loop spans 16 amino acids. V was pared by 3 bases and J by 1 base, with 12 bases between. This CDR3 reads CAISEIKTGTNEKLFF. The CDR3 nucleotides read TGTGCCATCAGTGAAATTAAGACAGGAACTAATGAAAAACTGTTTTTT.

This clone was picked up one time. The gene calls are TRBV20-1 and TRBJ2-5; D ambiguous. This CDR3 spans 12 amino acids. With 3 bases removed from V and 1 base from J, the gap between germline ends came to 6 bases. Germline assignment: CDR1 DFQATT and CDR2 SNEGSKA (reference sequence). The DNA for the CDR3 is TGCAGTGCTAGTAACGGCCAAGAGACCCAGTACTTC. Protein: CSASNGQETQYF.

This rearrangement joins TRBV3-1 (or the pseudogene TRBV3-2) to TRBJ1-2; D might be TRBD1 (5 bases). The CDR3 extends over 14 amino acids. V dropped 3 bases and J dropped 6 bases, with 14 bases sitting between them. CDR1 is LGHDT and CDR2 is YNNKEL in the germline V gene (reference sequence). In DNA form, the CDR3 reads TGTGCCAGCAGCCATTTATTCAGGGATAATGGCTACACCTTC. Translated, it gives CASSHLFRDNGYTF.

The CDR3 bases are TGTGCCATCAGTGAGCGGGGATTGGAGAACACTGAAGCTTTCTTT. Amino acids: CAISERGLENTEAFF. V usage is TRBV10-3 and J usage is TRBJ1-1; D is uncertain. CDR1 is ENHRY and CDR2 is SYGVKD in the germline V gene. The CDR3 covers 15 residues. V lost 2 bases and J lost 1, with 11 bases in between.

The chain links TRBV2 to TRBJ1-5; TRBD1 matches at 9 bases. V dropped 6 bases and J dropped 0; count of bases not matched to a gene: 3. This CDR3 has 15 amino acids. Per germline, CDR1 SNHLY and CDR2 FYNNEI. The CDR3 DNA sequence: TGTGCCAGCAGAGGGGGACAGGGTAGCAATCAGCCCCAGCATTTT. It encodes CASRGGQGSNQPQHF.

The rearrangement links TRBV29-1 to TRBJ1-2, with D unresolved. Germline CDR1 SQVTM, CDR2 ANQGSEA. Trimming left V 7 bases short and J 0 bases short, with 12 bases between. CDR3 length: 13 residues. The CDR3 DNA reads as TGCAGCGCCGACCTAACAGCTAACTATGGCTACACCTTC. Encoded protein: CSADLTANYGYTF.